One T cell receptor beta chain is described in this entry. This clone was seen just once. Its antigen has not been determined. No base-level quality is on record; no much larger clone is a single base apart. This entry is derived from a study of blood T cell repertoires in COVID-19 (dated by TCRdb to about 2020). Study-level background: Collaborator samples came from the United States, Italy and Spain and covered acute and convalescent phases of COVID-19. The material from the prospective study consisted of cDNA or gDNA derived from T cells, B-cell-depleted T cells, or PBMCs. The dataset comprised deeply sampled blood TCRbeta repertoires from subjects exposed to, actively infected with, or recovered from COVID-19. A freely available public database, intended as a resource for researchers studying the immune response to SARS-CoV-2, is where the repertoires were released. The samples were drawn from two sources: the first 160 participants of the ongoing ImmuneRACE study, and 950 to 1,500 subjects contributed by 6 global collaborators. Nearly every sample came with metadata listing a de-identified subject ID, COVID-19 status, age in years and sex. Where available, HLA class I and class II types were obtained from metadata supplied by the sample provider rather than from assay-based typing.

Results and caveats for the whole study, not just this receptor: Clinical and demographic metadata were provided uncurated, with the amount varying by source and participant.

One collaborating source in Seattle enrolled patients during active infection and followed them longitudinally through the course of disease. Collaborating institutions collected whole blood in K2EDTA tubes following their own protocols. Collaborator samples were shipped for TCRbeta analysis as frozen whole blood, isolated PBMCs, or DNA extracted from either sample type. TCRbeta CDR3 regions were amplified from genomic DNA using the immunoSEQ Assay, a bias-controlled multiplex PCR. The original methods were these. Nucleated cell counts per sample were estimated from amplification of reference gene primers within the assay. To quantify the absolute abundance of each unique TCRbeta CDR3 rearrangement, sequence reads were collapsed and filtered. For each sample, productive Simpson clonality was calculated as the square root of Simpson's diversity index over productive rearrangements. The table was pulled from immuneACCESS by TCRdb, which kept in-frame rearrangements only. Such tables lose some clones; where checked, under half of the loss comes from unresolved V genes, and the rest has no known cause. The D gene and trimming were derived from the DNA, and the V and J assignments and clone size from that table. The sample records about 420,000 clones, 70% to 90% of which are singletons. In total, the top ten clones hold 0.7% to 1% of the sample.

Inclusive of the bounding cysteine and phenylalanine, the CDR3 is 13 residues long. The kept DNA is CDR3 alone, 39 bases in frame from the first base. The V end loses 6 bases and the J end loses 4 bases, and a stretch of 12 bases separates them. Taken from the germline V gene, the CDR1 and CDR2 loops are MNHEY and SVGEGT. This TCR came from a man between 18 and 35 years old with COVID-19, enrolled during active disease. The V gene is TRBV6-2 or TRBV6-3 and the J gene is TRBJ1-1; the D gene cannot be named for sure. The material sequenced was peripheral blood. The DNA is TGTGCCAGCAGCTTCGGTCCAACCACTGAAGCTTTCTTT. Its protein product is CASSFGPTTEAFF.